The clone carrying this T cell receptor (beta chain) was counted many times. Antigen: not known. The library labeled individual cDNA molecules by adding unique molecular identifiers to them. TCRdb processed the RACE reads anew with MiXCR; each CDR3 protein has one entry. The sample includes about 180,000 distinct CDR3 sequences, around 30% of them seen just once. CDR1 and CDR2 from the germline V gene are MNHEY and SVGEGT. The CDR3 covers 15 residues. V trimming: 6 bases; J trimming: 2 bases; junction bases outside the gene matches: 4. Stated time point: pre-sensitization, week 0. This sample's treatment: therapeutic diphenylcyclopropenone sensitization with weekly scalp DPC. Total RNA came from unfractionated whole blood. The sample comes from a study of human T cells and chemical hapten exposure. Broader study findings: While controls formed fewer of them, expanded TCRs formed significantly more large CDR3 similarity clusters.

The TCR was taken from a woman aged 25 to 39 with alopecia areata. Some clones in this sample may be carry-over from other donors' samples. The specimen comprised whole blood, sampled in connection with sensitization to the hapten diphenylcyclopropenone (DPC). V gene TRBV6-2 or TRBV6-3 combines with J gene TRBJ2-2, with 9 bases aligning to TRBD1. CDR3 in DNA: TGTGCCAGCAGGCCGGGACAGGGTAACACCGGGGAGCTGTTTTTT. This encodes CASRPGQGNTGELFF.